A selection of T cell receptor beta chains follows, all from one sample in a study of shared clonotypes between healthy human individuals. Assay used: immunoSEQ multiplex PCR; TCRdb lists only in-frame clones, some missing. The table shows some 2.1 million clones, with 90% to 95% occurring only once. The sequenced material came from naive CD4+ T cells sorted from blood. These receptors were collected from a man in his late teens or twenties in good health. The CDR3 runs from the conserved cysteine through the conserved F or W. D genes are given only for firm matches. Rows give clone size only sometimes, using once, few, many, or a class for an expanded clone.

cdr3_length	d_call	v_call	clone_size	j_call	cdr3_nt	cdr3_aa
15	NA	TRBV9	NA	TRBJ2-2	TGTGCCAGCAGCGTAGCGGGGATAAACACCGGGGAGCTGTTTTTT	CASSVAGINTGELFF
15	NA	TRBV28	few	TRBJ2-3	TGTGCCAGCAGTTTCCGACTTTGGGGCACAGATACGCAGTATTTT	CASSFRLWGTDTQYF
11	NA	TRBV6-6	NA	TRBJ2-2	TGTGCCAGCAGTTCCCCTGGGGAGCTGTTTTTT	CASSSPGELFF
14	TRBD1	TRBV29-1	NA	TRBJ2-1	TGCAGCGTTTTTGGGACAGGGTCGGGCAATGAGCAGTTCTTC	CSVFGTGSGNEQFF
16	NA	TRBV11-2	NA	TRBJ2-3	TGTGCCAGCAGCTTAGATAGCCCTCTAAGCACAGATACGCAGTATTTT	CASSLDSPLSTDTQYF
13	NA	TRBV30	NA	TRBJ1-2	TGTGCCTGGAGTGCAAGGGGGTTGGATGGCTACACCTTC	CAWSARGLDGYTF
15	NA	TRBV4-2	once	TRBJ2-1	TGTGCCAGCAGCCAAGTGGGCGGGGCCCCCAATGAGCAGTTCTTC	CASSQVGGAPNEQFF
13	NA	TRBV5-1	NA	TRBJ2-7	TGCGCCAGCAGCTTGAGTACTTTCTACGAGCAGTACTTC	CASSLSTFYEQYF
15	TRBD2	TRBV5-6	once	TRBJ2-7	TGTGCCAGCAGCCTCGAGCGGGAGGGGCCCTACGAGCAGTACTTC	CASSLEREGPYEQYF
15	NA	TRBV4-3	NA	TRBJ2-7	TGCGCCAGCAGCCAAGGAGTGGGCCTCCTCTACGAGCAGTACTTC	CASSQGVGLLYEQYF
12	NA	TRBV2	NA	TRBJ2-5	TGTGCCAGCAGTGATGTCGGCGAGACCCAGTACTTC	CASSDVGETQYF
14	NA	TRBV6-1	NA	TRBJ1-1	TGTGCCAGCAGTCCAGTTTCTCTGAACACTGAAGCTTTCTTT	CASSPVSLNTEAFF
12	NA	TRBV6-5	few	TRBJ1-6	TGTGCCAGCAGAAACACAAATTCACCCCTCCACTTT	CASRNTNSPLHF
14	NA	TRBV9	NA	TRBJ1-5	TGTGCCAGCAGCGAGAGTCCCTGGGGGACGTCCCAGCATTTT	CASSESPWGTSQHF
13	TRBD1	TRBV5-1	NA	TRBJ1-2	TGCGCCAGCACCCTACGGACAGGGGACGGCTACACCTTC	CASTLRTGDGYTF
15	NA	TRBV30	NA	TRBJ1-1	TGTGCCGGAGCTGGTCCGGGACAAAGGGGTTCGGCAGCTTTCTTT	CAGAGPGQRGSAAFF
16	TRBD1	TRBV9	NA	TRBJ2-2	TGTGCCAGCAGCGTAGTAACAGGGGGGAACACCGGGGAGCTGTTTTTT	CASSVVTGGNTGELFF
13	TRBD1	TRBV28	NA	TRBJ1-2	TGTGCCAGCAGGACAGGGAATAACTATGGCTACACCTTC	CASRTGNNYGYTF
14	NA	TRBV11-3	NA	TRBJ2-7	TGTGCCAGCAGCTTAGGGTCGCAGGGTGGCGAGCAGTACTTC	CASSLGSQGGEQYF
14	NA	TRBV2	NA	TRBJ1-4	TGTGCCAGCTTATCCAGCTCAACTAATGAAAAACTGTTTTTT	CASLSSSTNEKLFF
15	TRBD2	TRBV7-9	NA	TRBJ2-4	TGTGCCAGCAGCTTAGGTGGGACTAGCTTAACACCCCAGTACTTC	CASSLGGTSLTPQYF
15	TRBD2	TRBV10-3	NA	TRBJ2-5	TGTGCCATCAGTCAGACTAGCGGGAGCCAAGAGACCCAGTACTTC	CAISQTSGSQETQYF
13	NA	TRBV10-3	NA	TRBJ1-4	TGTGCCACCCGCGGGGGCGCATTTGAAAAACTGTTTTTT	CATRGGAFEKLFF
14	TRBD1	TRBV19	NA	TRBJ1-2	TGTGCCAGTAGGGAAACCGGGACAGGGGCTGGCTACACCTTC	CASRETGTGAGYTF
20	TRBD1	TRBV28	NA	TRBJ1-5	TGTGCCAGCAGTTTAAGGGGACCTGGGACAGGAGGTTTTAGCAATCAGCCCCAGCATTTT	CASSLRGPGTGGFSNQPQHF
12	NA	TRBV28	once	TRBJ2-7	TGTGCCCTAGGGGCCGGCTCCTACGAGCAGTACTTC	CALGAGSYEQYF
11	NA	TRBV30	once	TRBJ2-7	TGTGCCTGGGGCAGCCCCTACGAGCAGTACTTC	CAWGSPYEQYF
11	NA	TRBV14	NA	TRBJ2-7	TGTGCCAGCAGCCAAGGGTTCTGGCAGTACTTC	CASSQGFWQYF
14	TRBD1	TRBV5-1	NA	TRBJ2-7	TGCGCCAGCAGCTTGGAAGGGGGCGTCTACGAGCAGTACTTC	CASSLEGGVYEQYF
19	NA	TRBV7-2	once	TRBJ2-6	TGTGCCAGCAGCTTAATTGGGCAGGTCTTGCTCTCTGGGGCCAACGTCCTGACTTTC	CASSLIGQVLLSGANVLTF
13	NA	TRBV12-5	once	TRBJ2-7	TGTGCTAGTGGCCCCGGGACGGCGGACGAGCAGTACTTC	CASGPGTADEQYF
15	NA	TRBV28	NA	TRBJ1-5	TGTGCCAGCAGTTTGAGCCAGGTGGGCAATCAGCCCCAGCATTTT	CASSLSQVGNQPQHF
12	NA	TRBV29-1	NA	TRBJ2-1	TGCAGCGCTTCGGATGCTCCCAATGAGCAGTTCTTC	CSASDAPNEQFF
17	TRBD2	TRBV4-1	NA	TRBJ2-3	TGCGCCAGCAGCCACGATAGCGGGGCTTCTAGCACAGATACGCAGTATTTT	CASSHDSGASSTDTQYF
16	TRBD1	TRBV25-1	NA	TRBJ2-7	TGTGCCAGCAGTGACCCTTCGACAGGGTATAATTACGAGCAGTACTTC	CASSDPSTGYNYEQYF
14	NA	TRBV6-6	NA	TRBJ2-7	TGTGCCAGCAGTTATAGGGACGGTCCCTATGAGCAGTACTTC	CASSYRDGPYEQYF
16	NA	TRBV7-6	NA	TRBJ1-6	TGTGCCAGCAGCTTAGGCGGCAGCCTGACGGATTCACCCCTCCACTTT	CASSLGGSLTDSPLHF
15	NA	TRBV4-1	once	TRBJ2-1	TGCGCCAGCAGCCAGCTGAGACAGGGAGGCTTTGAGCAGTTCTTC	CASSQLRQGGFEQFF
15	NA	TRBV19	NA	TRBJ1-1	TGTGCCAGTAGTAATGGGCGTCTTGGGGGCTCCCGGGCCTTCTTT	CASSNGRLGGSRAFF
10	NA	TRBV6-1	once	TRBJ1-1	TGTGCCAGCAGTCGGTCTGAAGCTTTCTTT	CASSRSEAFF
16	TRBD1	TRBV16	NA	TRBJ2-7	TGTGCCAGCAGCCATCTACCCAGGGGGCAAGGGTCCGAGCAGTACTTC	CASSHLPRGQGSEQYF
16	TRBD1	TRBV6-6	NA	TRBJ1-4	TGTGCCAGCAGTATGACAGGGGGCGCGGCTAATGAAAAACTGTTTTTT	CASSMTGGAANEKLFF
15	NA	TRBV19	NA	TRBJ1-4	TGTGCCAGTAGTATCTTGCCGGCGCTTAATGAAAAACTGTTTTTT	CASSILPALNEKLFF
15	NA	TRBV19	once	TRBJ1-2	TGTGCCAGTAGTATAGATCTACGGAGTATTTATGGCTACACCTTC	CASSIDLRSIYGYTF
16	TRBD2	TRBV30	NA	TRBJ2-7	TGTGCCTGGAGTGGGGCTAGCGGGAGTAGGACCTACGAGCAGTACTTC	CAWSGASGSRTYEQYF
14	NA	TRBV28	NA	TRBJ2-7	TGTGCCAGCAGTTCGGGTAGGGGGAACTACGAGCAGTACTTC	CASSSGRGNYEQYF
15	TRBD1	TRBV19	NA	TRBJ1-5	TGTGCCAGTAGTATTACAGGGGGTAGCAATCAGCCCCAGCATTTT	CASSITGGSNQPQHF
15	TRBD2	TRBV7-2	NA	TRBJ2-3	TGTGCCAGCAGTTCGACTAGCGGGAGGGCTAATACGCAGTATTTT	CASSSTSGRANTQYF
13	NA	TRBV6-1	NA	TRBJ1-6	TGTGCCAGCAGTGAAGAGGGAGTATCACCCCTCCACTTT	CASSEEGVSPLHF
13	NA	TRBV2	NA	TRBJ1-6	TGTGCCAGCAAGAGCTCCTATAATTCACCCCTCCACTTT	CASKSSYNSPLHF
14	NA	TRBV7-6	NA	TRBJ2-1	TGTGCCAGCAGCTTTCGTTCGGGCGCAAATGAGCAGTTCTTC	CASSFRSGANEQFF
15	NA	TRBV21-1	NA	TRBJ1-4	TGTGCCAGCAGCAAAGCGACAGGTACCAATGAAAAACTGTTTTTT	CASSKATGTNEKLFF
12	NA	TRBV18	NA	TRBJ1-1	TGTGCCAGCTCACCGTCGGGTGGAGAAGCTTTCTTT	CASSPSGGEAFF